This TCR beta chain was obtained from a study of precursors of human CD4 cytotoxic T cells listed by TCRdb under 2018. About the full investigation: CD4+ memory subsets from 14 to 15 donors in total were covered by the bulk TCR-seq analysis. TCR-seq analysis of 13 to 15 donors yielded TCRalpha and TCRbeta chain sequences (table S7).

From cysteine to phenylalanine, the CDR3 is 15 amino acids long. Only CDR3 DNA is held: 45 bases, read in frame from base 1. CDR1 is given as DFQATT and CDR2 as SNEGSKA, both from the germline V gene (reference sequence). The V and J ends are trimmed by 6 bases and 0 bases, leaving 12 bases between them. This clonotype turned up a few times. Its antigen is not yet known. The record has no base qualities; no much larger clone is one base away. The sample was run on an Illumina MiSeq. From the authors' description of their analysis: The Shannon-Wiener index, calculated in VDJtools, was used to measure repertoire diversity. A TCRbeta clonotype counted as expanded if its clonotype frequency was 3 or higher. The public reads were run again by TCRdb, first through fastp at Q25 and then through MiXCR, and only productive beta chains were kept. Rows are combined by CDR3 protein, so each entry shows the most common genes and DNA. It is TCRdb's table, rather than the study itself, that gives the V and J calls and clone size. This sample holds 600 to 800 distinct CDR3 sequences; about 19% were observed only once. About 9.3% of the sample goes to the ten largest clones.

Study-wide findings and limitations: Only 13 of the 14 donors were included in some bulk TCR-seq comparisons, suggesting that not every subset was available for every donor. According to the authors, a human observational design cannot definitively establish the direction of differentiation between precursor and effector cells. Compared with TCM and TEM subsets, the IL-7Rhigh and IL-7R- TEMRA subsets had more restricted TCR repertoires, with lower diversity and more expanded clonotypes. A larger fraction of IL-7Rhigh TEMRA clonotypes than of TEM or TCM clonotypes was made up of expanded effector clonotypes.

Bulk UMI-based TCR sequencing was performed on four sorted CD4+ memory subsets (TCM, TEM, IL-7Rhigh TEMRA, IL-7R- TEMRA) to test a precursor-effector relationship among CD4 cytotoxic T cells. Cells were obtained from peripheral blood mononuclear cells that had been isolated from human blood. The sample comprised memory CD4+ T cells from blood (PBMCs). The source of this sequence is a human donor in good health. The chain links TRBV20-1 with TRBJ1-6; 5 matching bases give a weak D call of TRBD1. Read as DNA, the sequence is TGCAGTGCCCAAATCGGGGGCTCCTATAATTCACCCCTCCACTTT. Translation gives CSAQIGGSYNSPLHF.